This record concerns one T cell receptor (beta chain) sequence. Its antigen is unidentified. This record belongs to a study of OX40 agonist ivuxolimab in advanced cancers. Overall study: An anti-OX40 (CD134) antibody with agonistic activity, ivuxolimab, was administered to patients. Each patient was given ivuxolimab into a vein every 2 weeks, at 0.01 to 10 mg/kg.

Study-wide points: By week 6 at 0.1 to 3.0 mg/kg, blood CD4+ and CD8+ T cells had expanded clonally. Mean expanded clone counts were higher in CD8+ than CD4+ T cells.

TCRdb's copy holds only in-frame clones and misses some; the assay was immunoSEQ multiplex PCR. The sample holds more than 70,000 clones, under 95% seen once. This CDR3 is 15 amino acids long. Germline CDR1 is PRHDT and CDR2 is FYEKMQ (reference sequence). The junction had 7 bases not matched to a gene; V was cut back by 5 bases and J by 4 bases. This sample comprised CD4+ or CD8+ T cells sorted from blood, obtained in a trial of the OX40 agonist ivuxolimab. This sequence originates from an adult with an advanced solid tumor such as melanoma, head and neck, liver or kidney cancer. V usage is TRBV13 and J usage is TRBJ2-1; 8 bases fit TRBD2. CDR3 sequence reads: CASSPEGTRYNEQFF. The CDR3 DNA is TGTGCCAGCAGCCCAGAAGGGACTAGATACAATGAGCAGTTCTTC.